A selection of T cell receptor beta chains follows, all from one sample in a study of brain T cells in children with intractable seizures. Assay used: immunoSEQ multiplex PCR; TCRdb lists only in-frame clones, some missing. The profile shows about 9,000 clones, 69% of them singletons. The sample here was resected brain tissue, taken at surgery. The receptor set was obtained from a girl aged 2 to 9 with tuberous sclerosis and intractable seizures. CDR3s include the opening cysteine and the closing phenylalanine or tryptophan. The D gene is left open where the match is weak. Clone size appears in some rows only: once, few, many, or a class for an expanded clone.

TRBV30	-	TRBJ1-1	15	-	TGTGCCTGGAGTGCTCCGCTTGAGGGGAACACTGAAGCTTTCTTT	CAWSAPLEGNTEAFF
TRBV11-2	-	TRBJ2-2	14	TRBD1	TGTGCCAGCAGCCCTACAGGGGACACCGGGGAGCTGTTTTTT	CASSPTGDTGELFF
TRBV4-2	-	TRBJ2-5	17	TRBD2	TGTGCCAGCAGCCAAGAGACAAGTACTAGCGGCCAAGAGACCCAGTACTTC	CASSQETSTSGQETQYF
TRBV27	-	TRBJ2-1	15	TRBD1	TGTGCCAGCAGTCCGGGGACAGGGGGTGAGGGTGAGCAGTTCTTC	CASSPGTGGEGEQFF
TRBV12-3/TRBV12-4	-	TRBJ1-5	13	-	TGTGCCAGCAGTTCACAGGGCAATCAGCCCCAGCATTTT	CASSSQGNQPQHF
TRBV4-1	-	TRBJ2-3	14	-	TGCGCCAGCAGCCAAGTTCCAGGCACAGATACGCAGTATTTT	CASSQVPGTDTQYF
TRBV6-1	few	TRBJ1-2	14	TRBD1	TGTGCCAGCAGTGAAGCGGACAGGGACTATGGCTACACCTTC	CASSEADRDYGYTF
TRBV25-1	-	TRBJ2-3	13	-	TGTGCCAGCAGTGAATGGGAGTCACAGACGCAGTATTTT	CASSEWESQTQYF
TRBV19	few	TRBJ1-6	14	TRBD1	TGTGCCACTACCCCGACAGGGAGTAATTCACCCCTCCACTTT	CATTPTGSNSPLHF
TRBV6-1	medium-sized	TRBJ1-5	15	-	TGTGCCAGCAGTGAAGAAGCGATTAGCAATCAGCCCCAGCATTTT	CASSEEAISNQPQHF
TRBV6-2/TRBV6-3	-	TRBJ1-2	15	-	TGTGCCAGCAGGTACGGACAGCTCACTACCTATGGCTACACCTTC	CASRYGQLTTYGYTF
TRBV29-1	-	TRBJ2-1	15	TRBD2	TGCAGCGTGGGGGGGACGCTTAGCTCCTACAATGAGCAGTTCTTC	CSVGGTLSSYNEQFF
TRBV29-1	-	TRBJ1-2	11	-	TGCAGCGTTGAAGGGGTTAATGGCTACACCTTC	CSVEGVNGYTF